Listed here are 14 T cell receptor beta chains from one sample, sequenced in a study of response to subunit inactivated influenza vaccine. Via MiXCR, TCRdb re-called the RT-PCR reads, giving one row per CDR3 protein. The data hold under 200,000 distinct CDR3 sequences, with 9.5% to 12% observed a single time. The sample here was CD8+ T cells sorted from PBMCs, taken around 25 months after vaccination. These receptors were collected from a man in his fifties or sixties who received an inactivated influenza vaccine.

This chain uses TRBV20-1 with TRBJ2-2; a possible D gene is TRBD2 (5 bases). V was pared by 4 bases and J by 0 bases, with 12 bases between. The CDR3 sequence is 15 residues long. Germline CDR1 DFQATT, CDR2 SNEGSKA (reference sequence). This CDR3 is CSATLGGSNTGELFF. CDR3 bases: TGCAGTGCTACCCTTGGCGGGTCGAACACCGGGGAGCTGTTTTTT.

The chain links TRBV15 to TRBJ2-3, with D possibly being TRBD1 or TRBD2 (6 bases each). The CDR3 sequence is 16 residues long. V was pared by 0 bases and J by 4 bases, with 14 bases between. Germline V lookup: CDR1 LNHNV, CDR2 YYDKDF (reference sequence). CDR3 region: CATSREGGLSADTQYF. Written as DNA, the CDR3 is TGTGCCACCAGCAGAGAAGGGGGGCTTAGCGCAGATACGCAGTATTTT. The full variable domain, rest sourced from reference TRBV15 and TRBJ2-3, is DAMVIQNPRYQVTQFGKPVTLSCSQTLNHNVMYWYQQKSSQAPKLLFHYYDKDFNNEADTPDNFQSRRPNTSFCFLDIRSPGLGDTAMYLCATSREGGLSADTQYFGPGTRLTVL.

This clonotype was seen repeatedly, ten times or more. The V call is TRBV4-3, the J call TRBJ2-6; D tentatively fits TRBD1 or TRBD2 (5 bases each). Trimming pared 1 base from V and 1 base from J, leaving 17 bases between. Germline loops: CDR1 LGHNA, CDR2 YSLEER. The length of the CDR3 is 19 residues. CDR3 loop: CASSQAWGRLKSGANVLTF. As DNA, the CDR3 is TGCGCCAGCAGCCAAGCGTGGGGGAGATTAAAGTCTGGGGCCAACGTCCTGACTTTC.

The rearrangement uses TRBV27 and TRBJ2-3; possible D gene TRBD1, 5 bases. This CDR3 spans 14 amino acids. The V end was cut by 4 bases, the J end by 3 bases, with 11 bases between. Germline V gene sequence: CDR1 MNHEY, CDR2 SMNVEV (reference sequence). In DNA, the CDR3 is TGTGCCAGCAGTTCACAGGAGAGGACAGATACGCAGTATTTT. It is translated as CASSSQERTDTQYF.

The chain employs TRBV27 and TRBJ2-7, with no clear D. This CDR3 region has 15 residues. Per the germline V gene, CDR1 is MNHEY and CDR2 is SMNVEV (reference sequence). Trimming cost V 5 bases and J 0 bases, with 14 bases left between them. The CDR3 here is CASSPVMSLSYEQYF. The CDR3 DNA reads TGTGCCAGCAGTCCCGTTATGAGCCTCTCCTACGAGCAGTACTTC.

The V call is TRBV10-3, the J call TRBJ2-7; tentatively, D is TRBD1 (6 bases). This CDR3 has 13 amino acids. Trimming pared 8 bases from V and 0 bases from J, leaving 11 bases between. Per germline, CDR1 ENHRY and CDR2 SYGVKD. The CDR3 protein is CAISGAGSYEQYF. Written as DNA, the CDR3 is TGTGCCATCTCAGGGGCCGGCTCCTACGAGCAGTACTTC.

In this sample, this clonotype turned up a few times. V and J are TRBV20-1 and TRBJ2-3; perhaps TRBD1 as D (6 bases). Trimming cost V 3 bases and J 4 bases, with 8 bases left between them. Germline assignment: CDR1 DFQATT and CDR2 SNEGSKA (reference sequence). CDR3 length equals 12 residues. The CDR3, as DNA: TGCAGTGCTAGGGCAGGGGCAGATACGCAGTATTTT. It translates to CSARAGADTQYF.

This rearrangement joins TRBV27 to TRBJ2-7; 7 bases are shared with TRBD1. Germline V gene data show CDR1 as MNHEY and CDR2 as SMNVEV (reference sequence). The ends lost 6 bases at V and 2 bases at J; junction bases unmatched: 16. This CDR3 comprises 17 residues. Here the CDR3 reads CASRLGTEEYPPYEQYF. The CDR3, as DNA: TGTGCCAGCAGGCTGGGGACAGAAGAGTACCCCCCCTACGAGCAGTACTTC.

In its sample, this clonotype was seen many times. The chain is built from TRBV29-1 and TRBJ2-2, with 8 positions matching TRBD1. V lost 5 bases and J lost 3; bases outside the gene matches: 5. The CDR3 runs 14 residues. Germline lookup yields CDR1 SQVTM and CDR2 ANQGSEA. Here the CDR3 DNA reads TGCAGCGTTCTAGGGACAGGACACACCGGGGAGCTGTTTTTT. Translated: CSVLGTGHTGELFF.

The sample holds many counts of this clonotype. The chain is built from TRBV29-1 and TRBJ2-2; 12 bases line up with TRBD2. Unmatched junction bases numbered 1, after V lost 7 bases and J lost 1 base. Germline-derived CDR1 and CDR2 are SQVTM and ANQGSEA. The CDR3 loop spans 14 amino acids. This CDR3 is CSALAGGNTGELFF. The CDR3 DNA follows: TGCAGCGCACTAGCGGGAGGGAACACCGGGGAGCTGTTTTTT.

V gene TRBV6-2 or TRBV6-3 combines with J gene TRBJ2-7, with a possible D match to TRBD2 (5 bases). Germline CDR1 reads MNHEY; CDR2 reads SVGEGT. This CDR3 region has 11 residues. V lost 7 bases and J 6 bases, leaving 10 bases between the germline ends. The CDR3 nucleotides are TGTGCCAGCATGGCGGGCTGCGAGCAGTACTTC. This translates into CASMAGCEQYF.

This clonotype was seen a few times. The chain joins TRBV4-3 to TRBJ1-2, with D hard to call. V was shortened by 7 bases and J by 2 bases, with 14 bases between the two germline ends. Germline V gene sequence: CDR1 LGHNA, CDR2 YSLEER. This CDR3 contains 14 residues. The CDR3 here is CASKLTVINYGYTF. In DNA form, the CDR3 reads TGCGCCAGCAAATTGACGGTGATCAACTATGGCTACACCTTC.

The table lists this clonotype with a few counts. This chain joins TRBV19 and TRBJ1-5; a weak D match, TRBD1 (5 bases). The CDR3 is 13 amino acids. Germline-derived CDR1 and CDR2 are LNHDA and SQIVND (reference sequence). With 5 bases removed from V and 10 bases from J, the gap between germline ends came to 15 bases. For the CDR3, the DNA is TGTGCCAGTAGTCAGGACACCATGGGCCCCCAGCATTTT. The encoded protein is CASSQDTMGPQHF.

There are a few counts of this clonotype. V and J are TRBV28 and TRBJ2-1, with 10 bases fitting TRBD1. The length of the CDR3 is 14 residues. Germline V gene data show CDR1 as MDHEN and CDR2 as SYDVKM. Trimming cost V 10 bases and J 4 bases; bases outside gene matches: 7. CDR3 amino acids: CATLGQGNYNEQFF. CDR3 in DNA: TGTGCCACTCTGGGACAGGGGAATTACAATGAGCAGTTCTTC.